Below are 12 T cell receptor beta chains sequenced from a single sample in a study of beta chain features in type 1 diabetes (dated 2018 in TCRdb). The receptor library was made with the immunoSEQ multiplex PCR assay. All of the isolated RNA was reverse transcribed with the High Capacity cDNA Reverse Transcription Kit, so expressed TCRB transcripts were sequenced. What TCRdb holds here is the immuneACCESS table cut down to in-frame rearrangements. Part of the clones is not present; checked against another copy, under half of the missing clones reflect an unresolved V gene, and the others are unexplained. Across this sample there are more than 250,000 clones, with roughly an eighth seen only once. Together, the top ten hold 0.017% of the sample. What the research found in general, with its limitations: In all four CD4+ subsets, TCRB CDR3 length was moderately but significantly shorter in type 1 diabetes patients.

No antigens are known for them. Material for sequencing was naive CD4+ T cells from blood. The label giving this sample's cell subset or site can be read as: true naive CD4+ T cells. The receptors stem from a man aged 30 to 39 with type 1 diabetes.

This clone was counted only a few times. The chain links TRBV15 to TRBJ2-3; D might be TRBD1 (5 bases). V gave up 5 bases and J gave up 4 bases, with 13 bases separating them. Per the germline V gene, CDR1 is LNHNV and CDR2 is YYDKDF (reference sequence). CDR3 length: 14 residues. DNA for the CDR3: TGTGCCACCAGCCTAAGGGGATCTGCAGATACGCAGTATTTT. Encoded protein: CATSLRGSADTQYF.

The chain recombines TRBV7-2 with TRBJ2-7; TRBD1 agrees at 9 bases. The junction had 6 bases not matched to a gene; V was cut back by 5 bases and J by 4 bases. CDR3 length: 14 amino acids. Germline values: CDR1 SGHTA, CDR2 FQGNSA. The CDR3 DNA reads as TGTGCCAGCAGCAAAGGACAGGGGTTATACGAGCAGTACTTC. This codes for CASSKGQGLYEQYF. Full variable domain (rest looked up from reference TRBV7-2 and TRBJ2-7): GAGVSQSPSNKVTEKGKDVELRCDPISGHTALYWYRQSLGQGLEFLIYFQGNSAPDKSGLPSDRFSAERTGGSVSTLTIQRTQQEDSAVYLCASSKGQGLYEQYFGPGTRLTVT.

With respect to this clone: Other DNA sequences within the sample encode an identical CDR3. CDR3 protein: CASSFRGTDTQYF. The CDR3 DNA reads TGTGCCAGCAGCTTTCGAGGCACAGATACGCAGTATTTT. The chain combines TRBV7-3 with TRBJ2-3; no clear D. Germline CDR1 SGHTA, CDR2 FQGTGA. CDR3 size: 13 residues. V dropped 3 bases and J dropped 1 base, with 5 bases sitting between them.

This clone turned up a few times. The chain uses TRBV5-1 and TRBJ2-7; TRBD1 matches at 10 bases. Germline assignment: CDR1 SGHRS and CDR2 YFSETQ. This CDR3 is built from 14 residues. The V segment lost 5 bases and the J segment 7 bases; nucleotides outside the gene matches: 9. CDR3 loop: CASSLTGGRVEQYF. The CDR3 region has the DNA TGCGCCAGCAGTCTGACAGGGGGCAGGGTGGAGCAGTACTTC.

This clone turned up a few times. CDR3 amino acids: CASSPGTAYQETQYF. CDR3 sequence (DNA): TGCGCCAGCAGCCCAGGGACAGCGTACCAAGAGACCCAGTACTTC. The V call is TRBV4-3, the J call TRBJ2-5; 7 bases map to TRBD1. V gave up 4 bases and J gave up 0 bases; unmatched junction bases: 5. This CDR3 is 15 amino acids long. Germline V gene lookup returns CDR1 LGHNA and CDR2 YSLEER.

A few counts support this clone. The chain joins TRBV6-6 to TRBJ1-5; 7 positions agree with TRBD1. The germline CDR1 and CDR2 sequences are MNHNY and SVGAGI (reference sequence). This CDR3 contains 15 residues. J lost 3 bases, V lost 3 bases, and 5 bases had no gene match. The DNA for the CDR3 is TGTGCCAGCAGTTATTGGGACAGCTCCAATCAGCCCCAGCATTTT. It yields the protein CASSYWDSSNQPQHF.

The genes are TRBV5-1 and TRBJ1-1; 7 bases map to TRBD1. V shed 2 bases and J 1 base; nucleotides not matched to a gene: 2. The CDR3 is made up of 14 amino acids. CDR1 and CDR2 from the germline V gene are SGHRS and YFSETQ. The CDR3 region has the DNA TGCGCCAGCAGCTTCGGACAGGAGAACACTGAAGCTTTCTTT. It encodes CASSFGQENTEAFF.

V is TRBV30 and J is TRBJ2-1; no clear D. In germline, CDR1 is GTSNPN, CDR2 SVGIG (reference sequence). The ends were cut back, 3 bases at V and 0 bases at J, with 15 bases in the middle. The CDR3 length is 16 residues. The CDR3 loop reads CAWRELVPGSYNEQFF. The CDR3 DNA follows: TGTGCCTGGAGAGAACTTGTCCCCGGCTCCTACAATGAGCAGTTCTTC. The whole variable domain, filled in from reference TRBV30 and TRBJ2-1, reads SQTIHQWPATLVQPVGSPLSLECTVEGTSNPNLYWYRQAAGRGLQLLFYSVGIGQISSEVPQNLSASRPQDRQFILSSKKLLLSDSGFYLCAWRELVPGSYNEQFFGPGTRLTVL.

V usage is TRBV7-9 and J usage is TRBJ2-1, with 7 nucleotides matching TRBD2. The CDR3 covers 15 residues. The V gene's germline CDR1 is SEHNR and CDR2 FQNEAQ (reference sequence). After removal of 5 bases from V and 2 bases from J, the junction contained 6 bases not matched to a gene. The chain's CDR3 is CASSPSGNPYNEQFF. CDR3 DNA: TGTGCCAGCAGCCCAAGCGGGAACCCCTACAATGAGCAGTTCTTC.

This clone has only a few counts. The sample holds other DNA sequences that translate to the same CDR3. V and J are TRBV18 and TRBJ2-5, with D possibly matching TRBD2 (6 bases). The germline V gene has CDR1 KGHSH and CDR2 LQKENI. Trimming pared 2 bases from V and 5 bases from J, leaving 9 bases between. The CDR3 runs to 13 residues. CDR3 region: CASSPGGAETQYF. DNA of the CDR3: TGTGCCAGCTCACCAGGAGGGGCCGAGACCCAGTACTTC.

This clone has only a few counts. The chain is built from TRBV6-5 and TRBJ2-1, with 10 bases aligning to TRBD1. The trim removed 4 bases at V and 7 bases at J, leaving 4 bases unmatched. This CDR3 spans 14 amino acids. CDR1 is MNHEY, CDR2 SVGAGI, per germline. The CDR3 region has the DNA TGTGCCAGCAGTTCCCCGGGACAGGGGAATGAGCAGTTCTTC. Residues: CASSSPGQGNEQFF.

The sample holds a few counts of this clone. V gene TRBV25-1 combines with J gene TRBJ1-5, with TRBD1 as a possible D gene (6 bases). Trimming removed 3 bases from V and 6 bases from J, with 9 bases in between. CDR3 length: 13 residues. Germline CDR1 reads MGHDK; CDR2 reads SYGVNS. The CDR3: CASSDGQTQPQHF. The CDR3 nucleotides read TGTGCCAGCAGTGACGGACAGACTCAGCCCCAGCATTTT. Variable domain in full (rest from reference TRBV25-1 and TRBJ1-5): EADIYQTPRYLVIGTGKKITLECSQTMGHDKMYWYQQDPGMELHLIHYSYGVNSTEKGDLSSESTVSRIRTEHFPLTLESARPSHTSQYLCASSDGQTQPQHFGDGTRLSIL.